The entry below gives a single TCR beta chain sequence along with its context. The antigen remains undetermined. This sample is part of a study of identical twins. The cDNA had a unique molecular identifier and a template-switch universal primer site. Each CDR3 protein is one row after TCRdb ran MiXCR on the 5' RACE reads. Of about 330,000 distinct CDR3 sequences in the sample, 10% to 15% were seen once. The germline V gene has CDR1 DFQATT and CDR2 SNEGSKA (reference sequence). The CDR3 runs to 16 residues. The V segment lost 3 bases and the J segment 0 bases; nucleotides outside the gene matches: 10. Points from the study as a whole: Monozygotic twin pairs showed more out-of-frame TCR alpha sharing than models estimated.

The same data also contributed to another study, on yellow fever vaccine responses in identical twins.

This sequence was found in a woman aged 18-29 years in good health. Sequenced material: CD8+ T cells sorted from blood. The J gene is TRBJ2-7, the V gene TRBV20-1; 8 positions match TRBD1. CDR3 DNA: TGCAGTGCTAGCGCCGGGACAGGCGGTAGCTCCTACGAGCAGTACGTC. As protein: CSASAGTGGSSYEQYV.